The next 14 T cell receptor beta chains were all read from a single sample in a study of immune heterogeneity within non-small cell lung tumors. The TCR beta CDR3 region underwent multiplex PCR amplification with 32 V and 13 J primers. In TCRdb, the multiplex PCR reads were re-called with MiXCR into one record per CDR3 protein. The profile shows about 1,800 distinct CDR3 sequences, roughly half of them singletons. The template for each sample was 500 to 700 ng of genomic DNA, which had been extracted from bulk tumor tissue. Several far-apart biopsies were taken per primary tumor during surgery. Curative surgery was undertaken by patients, who had untreated, newly diagnosed non-small cell lung cancer. Input material: lung tumor tissue. The receptors were gathered from a man aged 60 to 75 with non-small cell lung cancer.

This CDR3 reads CASSESGGAQYF. The CDR3 nucleotides are TGCGCCAGCAGTGAGTCAGGTGGTGCGCAGTATTTT. The chain couples TRBV10-1 to TRBJ2-3, with unresolved D. V lost 0 bases to trimming and J lost 10 bases, with 8 bases between them. This CDR3 comprises 12 residues. Germline V gene lookup returns CDR1 WNHNN and CDR2 SYGVQD (reference sequence).

The chain uses TRBV27 and TRBJ2-7; D call uncertain. CDR1 is MNHEY, CDR2 SMNVEV, per germline (reference sequence). The CDR3 covers 15 residues. The V gene lost 5 bases and the J gene lost 0 bases, with 14 bases spanning the gap. The CDR3 nucleotides read TGTGCCAGCAGTAAGAATTTTGTAGGCTCCTACGAGCAGTACGTC. Translating it yields CASSKNFVGSYEQYV.

This sequence joins TRBV2 and TRBJ2-2; no clear D. This CDR3 contains 14 residues. From germline, CDR1 is SNHLY and CDR2 FYNNEI. V was trimmed by 3 bases and J by 0 bases, leaving 5 bases between them. The CDR3 spells CASSENTNTGELFF. In DNA form, the CDR3 reads TGTGCCAGCAGTGAGAATACGAACACCGGGGAGCTGTTTTTT.

As to this clonotype: At one end the junction does not follow the germline gene, possibly because of a read error. The chain is built from TRBV28 and TRBJ2-7; TRBD1 matches 8 bases. Germline V gene sequence: CDR1 MDHEN, CDR2 SYDVKM. The CDR3 is 12 amino acids. The chain's CDR3 is CASSLPDRGSHF. CDR3 bases: TGTGCCAGCAGTTTGCCCGACAGGGGCTCTCACTTC.

The V gene is TRBV27, the J gene TRBJ2-3, with D perhaps TRBD2 (6 bases). The CDR3 contains 14 residues. Germline CDR1 and CDR2: MNHEY and SMNVEV (reference sequence). V was clipped by 8 bases and J by 1 base, with 13 bases between them. CDR3 coding DNA: TGTGCCAGCCTGCGGAGGGTGGGCACAGATACGCAGTATTTT. Its protein is CASLRRVGTDTQYF.

The rearrangement links TRBV7-3 to TRBJ2-5; D may be TRBD2 (6 bases). Germline lookup yields CDR1 SGHTA and CDR2 FQGTGA. This CDR3 spans 22 amino acids. V was clipped by 1 base and J by 2 bases, with 32 bases between them. The CDR3 here is CASSLRALSIGAEGNYQETQYF. CDR3 nucleotide sequence: TGTGCCAGCAGCTTAAGAGCCCTCTCGATAGGGGCGGAGGGGAATTATCAAGAGACCCAGTACTTC.

The chain has TRBV19 and TRBJ2-3, with no clear D. V was clipped by 9 bases and J by 4 bases, with 14 bases between them. The length of the CDR3 is 13 residues. Germline V CDR1 and CDR2: LNHDA, SQIVND (reference sequence). CDR3 residues: CASSLITSDTQYF. Here the CDR3 DNA reads TGTGCCAGCAGCTTAATCACATCAGATACGCAGTATTTT.

The chain carries TRBV27 and TRBJ1-2; no reliable D call. Trimming pared 0 bases from V and 4 bases from J, leaving 15 bases between. Germline V gene sequence: CDR1 MNHEY, CDR2 SMNVEV (reference sequence). The CDR3 sequence is 16 residues long. CDR3 nucleotide sequence: TGTGCCAGCAGTTTATCTCTCTCGGGCACCCCCTATGGCTACACCTTC. The encoded protein is CASSLSLSGTPYGYTF.

The chain combines TRBV10-3 with TRBJ1-6; no reliable D call. The CDR3 consists of 14 residues. Germline loops: CDR1 ENHRY, CDR2 SYGVKD. Between the trimmed V and J ends, which lost 6 bases and 6 bases, there was a span of 12 bases. The CDR3 reads CAIRDVVANSPLHF. The CDR3 DNA reads TGTGCCATCAGGGACGTAGTGGCTAATTCACCCCTCCACTTT.

This clonotype was seen a few times. This sequence joins TRBV5-1 and TRBJ2-1; 8 bases map to TRBD1. CDR1 is SGHRS, CDR2 YFSETQ, per germline. The CDR3 spans 15 residues. V shed 3 bases, J shed 8 bases, and the junction held 10 bases outside the gene matches. The CDR3 here is CASSSQTGVGHEQFF. The CDR3 coding sequence is TGCGCCAGCAGCTCCCAGACAGGGGTGGGGCATGAGCAGTTCTTC.

The chain joins TRBV5-1 to TRBJ1-5, with 9 bases fitting TRBD1. This CDR3 has 17 amino acids. V was clipped by 4 bases and J by 3 bases; unmatched bases: 11. CDR1 is SGHRS and CDR2 is YFSETQ in the germline V gene. In nucleotides, the CDR3 is TGCGCCAGCAGCCCAAGCGTGAGACAGGGGGACAATCAGCCCCAGCATTTT. It encodes CASSPSVRQGDNQPQHF.

This clonotype ranks as large. The chain is built from TRBV7-3 and TRBJ2-1, with 7 positions matching TRBD2. This CDR3 contains 16 residues. Losses at the gene ends were 1 base for V and 2 bases for J; bases not matched to a gene: 5. Germline loops: CDR1 SGHTA, CDR2 FQGTGA. The DNA for the CDR3 is TGTGCCAGCAGCTTAATGGGAGGGAGTCCCTACAATGAGCAGTTCTTC. This gives the protein CASSLMGGSPYNEQFF.

To note about this clonotype: The junction departs from the called germline gene at one end, perhaps through a read error. The CDR3 DNA reads as TGCAGTGCTAGAGCTGACAGGTCATTCTACGATCAGTACTTC. It encodes CSARADRSFYDQYF. This chain uses TRBV20-1 with TRBJ2-7; tentatively, D is TRBD1 (6 bases). Germline CDR1 is DFQATT and CDR2 is SNEGSKA (reference sequence). This CDR3 region has 14 residues.

Within the sample, this clonotype is large. The J gene is TRBJ1-2, the V gene TRBV18; perhaps TRBD1 as D (5 bases). Per the germline V gene, CDR1 is KGHSH and CDR2 is LQKENI. The CDR3 length is 13 residues. Deletions cut 3 bases from V and 5 bases from J, with 10 bases between. CDR3 sequence: CASSPGTDYGYTF. CDR3 DNA: TGTGCCAGCTCACCTGGGACTGATTATGGCTACACCTTC.